Each of the 23 T cell receptor beta chains below was sequenced from the same sample in a study of sequential checkpoint blockade in melanoma. Only in-frame clones appear in the TCRdb table, and some are missing; sequencing was by immunoSEQ multiplex PCR. The sample includes more than 9,500 clones, approximately 80% seen only once; the top ten take about 7.5%. Regarding treatment: randomized to nivolumab then ipilimumab (arm A) or the reverse (arm B). The sample here was CD8+ T cells sorted from blood (inferred from file names), taken from a patient given nivolumab and ipilimumab in sequence. The receptors come from a human donor with melanoma.

The CDR3 DNA reads as TGTGCCAGCTCACCAGGGACAGGAGGGGTCTATGGCTACACCTTC. Its translation: CASSPGTGGVYGYTF. V usage is TRBV18 and J usage is TRBJ1-2; 8 bases map to TRBD1. CDR3 length: 15 residues. Germline V lookup: CDR1 KGHSH, CDR2 LQKENI. The V gene end was trimmed by 2 bases and the J gene end by 4 bases; junction bases not matched to a gene: 6.

This clone was picked up a small number of times. J is TRBJ1-1 and V is TRBV14, with no clear D. Trimming shortened V by 1 base and J by 1 base, and 4 bases separated the two germline ends. CDR1 is SGHDN, CDR2 FVKESK, per germline. CDR3 length: 13 amino acids. CDR3 nucleotides: TGTGCCAGCAGCCAAGGCAGGAACACTGAAGCTTTCTTT. Protein: CASSQGRNTEAFF.

In regard to this clone: The sample carries other DNA sequences with the same CDR3. CDR3 in amino acids: CASSYTSQETQYF. The CDR3 nucleotides are TGTGCCAGCAGTTACACATCTCAAGAGACCCAGTACTTC. This rearrangement joins TRBV6-5 to TRBJ2-5, with D uncertain. Trimming removed 2 bases at V and 2 bases at J, with 6 bases between. Germline CDR1 reads MNHEY; CDR2 reads SVGAGI. This CDR3 region has 13 residues.

This CDR3 is CASRRQGEETQYF. CDR3 DNA sequence: TGTGCCAGCAGAAGACAGGGAGAAGAGACCCAGTACTTC. This chain uses TRBV27 with TRBJ2-5, with TRBD1 matching 7 bases. From germline, CDR1 is MNHEY and CDR2 SMNVEV (reference sequence). The length of the CDR3 is 13 residues. V lost 6 bases to trimming and J lost 3 bases; unmatched junction nucleotides: 4.

In this sample, this clone turned up once. The chain carries TRBV19 and TRBJ2-1; 9 positions match TRBD2. This CDR3 comprises 14 residues. With V trimmed by 8 bases and J by 5 bases, 7 bases remained unmatched. Germline CDR1 LNHDA, CDR2 SQIVND (reference sequence). DNA for the CDR3: TGTGCCAGTCAGACTAGCGGAGTACACAATGAGCAGTTCTTC. It yields the protein CASQTSGVHNEQFF.

The J gene is TRBJ2-3, the V gene TRBV4-1, with 7 bases that match TRBD2. The CDR3 is made up of 15 amino acids. V shed 3 bases and J 2 bases; nucleotides not matched to a gene: 5. Germline-derived CDR1 and CDR2 are MGHRA and YSYEKL. The CDR3 loop reads CASSHEQRDTDTQYF. The CDR3 DNA reads TGCGCCAGCAGCCATGAGCAGCGGGACACAGATACGCAGTATTTT.

This rearrangement joins TRBV27 to TRBJ2-6; 13 nucleotides align to TRBD2. Germline V gene lookup returns CDR1 MNHEY and CDR2 SMNVEV (reference sequence). Trimming took 2 bases from V and 0 from J; bases not matched to a gene: 7. The CDR3 runs to 20 residues. CDR3 bases: TGTGCCAGCAGTTTAGAGGGGACTAGCGGGGTCCTCTCTGGGGCCAACGTCCTGACTTTC. Protein: CASSLEGTSGVLSGANVLTF.

For the CDR3, the DNA is TGTGCCAGCAGTGAGGGCCAGGGGGATTTAGTAAGGTTCTTC. It encodes CASSEGQGDLVRFF. The V gene is TRBV2, the J gene TRBJ2-1; TRBD1 agrees at 7 bases. With V trimmed by 3 bases and J by 15 bases, 14 bases remained unmatched. The CDR3 spans 14 residues. The germline V gene encodes CDR1 SNHLY and CDR2 FYNNEI.

This chain connects TRBV7-9 to TRBJ2-4, with 7 bases that match TRBD2. The junction had 8 bases not matched to a gene; V was cut back by 6 bases and J by 0 bases. CDR1 and CDR2 (germline): SEHNR, FQNEAQ (reference sequence). The CDR3 is 16 residues long. CDR3 protein: CASSIGEGLAKNIQYF. Here the CDR3 DNA reads TGTGCCAGCAGTATAGGGGAGGGGTTAGCCAAAAACATTCAGTACTTC.

V and J are TRBV28 and TRBJ1-1; 12 bases match TRBD1. Per the germline V gene, CDR1 is MDHEN and CDR2 is SYDVKM. The length of the CDR3 is 15 residues. V shed 6 bases, J shed 4 bases, and the junction held 6 bases outside the gene matches. CDR3: CASRGTGGFGTEAFF. CDR3 DNA: TGTGCCAGCAGGGGGACAGGGGGCTTTGGCACTGAAGCTTTCTTT. The whole variable domain, remainder taken from reference TRBV28 and TRBJ1-1, is DVKVTQSSRYLVKRTGEKVFLECVQDMDHENMFWYRQDPGLGLRLIYFSYDVKMKEKGDIPEGYSVSREKKERFSLILESASTNQTSMYLCASRGTGGFGTEAFFGQGTRLTVV.

This sequence joins TRBV5-4 and TRBJ2-3; 7 bases are shared with TRBD1. The CDR3 has 14 residues. Germline values: CDR1 SGHNT, CDR2 YYREEE (reference sequence). Trimming cost V 4 bases and J 6 bases; bases outside gene matches: 8. The CDR3 nucleotides are TGTGCCAGCAGCATTGACAGGGCCCAGGATACGCAGTATTTT. Protein: CASSIDRAQDTQYF.

A few counts support this clone. This chain's CDR3 is CASSLGVNYGYTF. The CDR3 region has the DNA TGTGCCAGCAGCCTAGGGGTGAACTATGGCTACACCTTC. The rearrangement uses TRBV27 and TRBJ1-2; tentative D call: TRBD1 (5 bases). The CDR3 loop spans 13 amino acids. Trimming stripped 6 bases from V and 2 bases from J, with 10 bases between. Germline-derived CDR1 and CDR2 are MNHEY and SMNVEV (reference sequence).

This rearrangement joins TRBV5-8 to TRBJ2-7, with D hard to call. The CDR3 totals 15 residues. The germline V gene has CDR1 SGHTS and CDR2 YDEGEE. The V end lost 0 bases, the J end lost 6 bases, and 16 bases lay between the germline ends. The CDR3 nucleotides read TGTGCCAGCAGCTTGGAGGAGACCTTCTCCCTCGAGCAGTACTTC. This translates into CASSLEETFSLEQYF.

The chain is built from TRBV6-6 and TRBJ1-5, with 8 bases that match TRBD1. Unmatched junction bases numbered 6, after V lost 5 bases and J lost 6 bases. In germline, CDR1 is MNHNY, CDR2 SVGAGI (reference sequence). The CDR3 loop spans 14 amino acids. CDR3 in DNA: TGTGCCAGCAGTAAGGGACAGGATGGTCAGCCCCAGCATTTT. The encoded protein is CASSKGQDGQPQHF.

The CDR3 region is CASSESAAGGLYEQYF. The CDR3 nucleotides read TGCGCCAGCAGTGAGTCAGCGGCGGGAGGGTTGTACGAGCAGTACTTC. The chain employs TRBV10-1 and TRBJ2-7; 9 nucleotides align to TRBD2. The CDR3 has 16 amino acids. Losses at the gene ends were 0 bases for V and 4 bases for J; bases not matched to a gene: 7. From germline, CDR1 is WNHNN and CDR2 SYGVQD (reference sequence).

The chain has TRBV21-1 and TRBJ2-7; the tabulated D call, TRBD1, remains unverified against the DNA. TRBV21-1 is an annotated pseudogene. The CDR3 runs 16 residues. DNA for the CDR3: TGTGCCAGCAGCATCCCGGGACAGGGGCGCGGGGGCGAGCAGTACTTC. Protein sequence: CASSIPGQGRGGEQYF.

About this clone itself: This sample also contains other DNA sequences that code for the same CDR3. The V gene is TRBV27, the J gene TRBJ1-6, with 7 bases aligning to TRBD1. In germline, CDR1 is MNHEY, CDR2 SMNVEV (reference sequence). With V trimmed by 2 bases and J by 13 bases, 8 bases remained unmatched. The CDR3 spans 14 residues. DNA for the CDR3: TGTGCCAGCAGTTTAACAGGGGCATACTCCCCCCTCCACTTT. Protein sequence: CASSLTGAYSPLHF.

The gene calls are TRBV28 and TRBJ2-7, with D possibly TRBD2 on 6 matching bases. CDR3 length: 13 amino acids. Trimming took 8 bases from V and 3 from J, leaving 14 bases between them. The germline V gene has CDR1 MDHEN and CDR2 SYDVKM. CDR3 bases: TGTGCCAGCTCGTCGGGACTCAACTACGAGCAGTACTTC. Its translation: CASSSGLNYEQYF.

For this clone: Within the sample, other DNA sequences also encode this same CDR3. V is TRBV5-1 and J is TRBJ2-3; D possibly corresponds to TRBD2 (5 bases). The CDR3 totals 14 residues. CDR1 is SGHRS and CDR2 is YFSETQ in the germline V gene. The ends were cut back, 3 bases at V and 3 bases at J, with 11 bases in the middle. The CDR3 nucleotides read TGCGCCAGCAGCTCGGGATCAGAGACAGATACGCAGTATTTT. Residues: CASSSGSETDTQYF.

The chain uses TRBV9 and TRBJ2-1; 9 nucleotides align to TRBD1. This CDR3 region has 14 residues. Germline V gene data show CDR1 as SGDLS and CDR2 as YYNGEE. Losses at the gene ends were 4 bases for V and 12 bases for J; bases not matched to a gene: 11. This chain's CDR3 is CASSPGGRQGGQFF. CDR3 in DNA: TGTGCCAGCAGCCCAGGCGGGAGACAGGGGGGGCAGTTCTTC.

The rearrangement uses TRBV6-4 and TRBJ2-1, with TRBD2 matching over 10 bases. The V gene end was trimmed by 5 bases and the J gene end by 7 bases; junction bases not matched to a gene: 5. CDR3 length: 14 amino acids. CDR1 is MRHNA and CDR2 is SNTAGT in the germline V gene. The CDR3 nucleotides read TGTGCCAGCAGTCTAGCGGGAGAGGGTAATGAGCAGTTCTTC. This sequence encodes CASSLAGEGNEQFF.

The chain carries TRBV9 and TRBJ2-1; D might be TRBD1 (6 bases). This CDR3 has 15 residues. Germline CDR1 is SGDLS and CDR2 is YYNGEE. V shed 0 bases and J shed 6 bases, with 13 bases lying between them. The CDR3 sequence: CASSVGAGAGNEQFF. CDR3 in DNA: TGTGCCAGCAGCGTAGGGGCAGGGGCAGGCAATGAGCAGTTCTTC.

V usage is TRBV28 and J usage is TRBJ2-4; possible D gene TRBD2, 5 bases. The CDR3 consists of 15 residues. Trimming pared 1 base from V and 5 bases from J, leaving 12 bases between. The germline CDR1 and CDR2 sequences are MDHEN and SYDVKM. The CDR3 loop is CASSLYPGKENIQYF. The CDR3 DNA reads TGTGCCAGCAGTTTATATCCGGGGAAGGAAAACATTCAGTACTTC.